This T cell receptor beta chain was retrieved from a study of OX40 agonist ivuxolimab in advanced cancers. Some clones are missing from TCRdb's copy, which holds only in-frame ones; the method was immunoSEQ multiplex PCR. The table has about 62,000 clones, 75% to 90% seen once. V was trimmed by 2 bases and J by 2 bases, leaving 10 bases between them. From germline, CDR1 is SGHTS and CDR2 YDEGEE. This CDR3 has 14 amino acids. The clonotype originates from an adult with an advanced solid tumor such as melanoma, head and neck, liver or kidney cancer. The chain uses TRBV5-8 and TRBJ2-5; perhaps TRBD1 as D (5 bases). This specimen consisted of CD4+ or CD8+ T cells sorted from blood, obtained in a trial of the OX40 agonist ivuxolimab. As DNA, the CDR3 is TGTGCCAGCAGCTTCTCAGACAGACAAGAGACCCAGTACTTC. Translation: CASSFSDRQETQYF.